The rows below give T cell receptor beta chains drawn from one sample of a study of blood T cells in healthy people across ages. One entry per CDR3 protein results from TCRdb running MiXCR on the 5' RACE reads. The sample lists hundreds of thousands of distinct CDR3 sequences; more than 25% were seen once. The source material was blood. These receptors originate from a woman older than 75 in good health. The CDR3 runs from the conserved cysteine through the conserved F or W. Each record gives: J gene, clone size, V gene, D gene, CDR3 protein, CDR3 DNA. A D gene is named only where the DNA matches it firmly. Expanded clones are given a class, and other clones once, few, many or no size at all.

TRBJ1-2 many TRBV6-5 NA CASKGRVPHGYTF TGTGCCAGCAAGGGCAGGGTCCCTCATGGCTACACCTTC
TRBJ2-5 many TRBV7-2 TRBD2 CASSFRGGGETQYF TGTGCCAGCAGCTTCCGCGGGGGTGGAGAGACCCAGTACTTC
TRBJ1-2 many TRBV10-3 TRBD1 CAISGTGWNYGYTF TGTGCCATCAGTGGGACAGGATGGAACTATGGCTACACCTTC
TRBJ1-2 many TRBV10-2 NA CASSERTDYGYTF TGCGCCAGCAGTGAGCGGACGGACTATGGCTACACCTTC
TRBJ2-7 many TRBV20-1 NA CSARVGEARAYEQYF TGCAGTGCTAGAGTGGGCGAGGCGCGGGCCTACGAGCAGTACTTC
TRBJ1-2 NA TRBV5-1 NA CAGSLGGGAFDGYTF TGCGCCGGCAGCTTGGGTGGGGGCGCATTTGATGGCTACACCTTC
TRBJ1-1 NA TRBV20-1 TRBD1 CSASGQGAFEAFF TGCAGTGCAAGTGGACAGGGGGCTTTTGAAGCTTTCTTT
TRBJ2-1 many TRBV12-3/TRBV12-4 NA CASSPTTDSEQFF TGTGCCAGCAGTCCCACAACGGACAGTGAGCAGTTCTTC
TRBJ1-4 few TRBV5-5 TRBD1 CASSLPGQGTEKLFF TGTGCCAGCAGCTTACCGGGACAGGGGACTGAAAAACTGTTTTTT
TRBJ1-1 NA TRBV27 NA CASSRRLGPYTEAFF TGTGCCAGCAGTAGGCGCTTGGGTCCTTACACTGAAGCTTTCTTT
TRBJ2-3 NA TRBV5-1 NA CASSVRLVTDSQYF TGCGCCAGCAGCGTCCGACTAGTGACAGATTCGCAGTATTTT
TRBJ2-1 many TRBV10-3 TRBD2 CAISEASGGSNEQFF TGTGCCATCAGTGAGGCTAGCGGGGGGAGCAATGAGCAGTTCTTC
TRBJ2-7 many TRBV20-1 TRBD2 CSAGTGEVSGVFEQYF TGCAGTGCCGGAACGGGGGAAGTTAGCGGGGTGTTTGAGCAGTACTTC
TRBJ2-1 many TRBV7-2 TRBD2 CASSHKGLAGGNEQFF TGTGCCAGCAGCCACAAGGGACTAGCGGGGGGGAATGAGCAGTTCTTC
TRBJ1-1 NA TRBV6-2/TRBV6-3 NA CATLERRDTEAFF TGTGCCACTCTCGAGCGTCGGGACACTGAAGCTTTCTTT
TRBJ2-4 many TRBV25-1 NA CASSDTHQPKNIQYF TGTGCCAGCAGTGACACCCACCAGCCCAAAAACATTCAGTACTTC
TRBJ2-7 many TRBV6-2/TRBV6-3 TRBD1 CASSYSRGIYEQYF TGTGCCAGCAGTTACTCCAGGGGGATCTACGAGCAGTACTTC
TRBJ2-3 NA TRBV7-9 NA CASSRRDPSTDTQYF TGTGCCAGCAGCAGGAGGGACCCTAGCACAGATACGCAGTATTTT
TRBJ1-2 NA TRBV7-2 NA CASSLMAGANYGYTF TGTGCCAGCAGCTTAATGGCAGGGGCGAACTATGGCTACACCTTC
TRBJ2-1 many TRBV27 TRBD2 CASSLSGTSGYFSYNEQFF TGTGCCAGCAGTTTATCGGGGACTAGCGGGTACTTCTCCTACAATGAGCAGTTCTTC
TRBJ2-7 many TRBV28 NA CASSIAQGPYEQYF TGTGCCAGCAGTATCGCCCAGGGGCCGTACGAGCAGTACTTC
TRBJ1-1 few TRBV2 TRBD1 CASSVDRQNTEAFF TGTGCCAGCAGTGTGGACAGGCAGAACACTGAAGCTTTCTTT
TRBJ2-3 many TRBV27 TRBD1 CASSFTGAADTQYF TGTGCCAGCAGTTTTACAGGGGCGGCAGATACGCAGTATTTT
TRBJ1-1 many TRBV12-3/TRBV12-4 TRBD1 CASSGFRGTAEAFF TGTGCCAGCAGTGGGTTCAGGGGGACGGCTGAAGCTTTCTTT
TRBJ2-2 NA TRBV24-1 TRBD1 CATRGDRGKVEELFF TGTGCCACCAGGGGGGACAGGGGCAAGGTAGAGGAGCTGTTTTTT
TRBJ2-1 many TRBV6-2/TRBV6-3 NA CASSYTRGIYNEQFF TGTGCCAGCAGTTACACACGGGGGATATACAATGAGCAGTTCTTC
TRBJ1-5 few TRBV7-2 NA CASSLTGQRNQPQHF TGTGCCAGCAGCTTAACGGGCCAGCGTAATCAGCCCCAGCATTTT
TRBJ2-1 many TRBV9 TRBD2 CASSVSGGAANEQFF TGTGCCAGCAGCGTCAGCGGGGGGGCGGCAAATGAGCAGTTCTTC
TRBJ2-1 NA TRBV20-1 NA CSARDFAGAINEQFF TGCAGTGCTAGAGACTTCGCGGGGGCTATAAATGAGCAGTTCTTC
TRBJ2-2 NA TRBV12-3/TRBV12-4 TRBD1 CASSLLTGGGNTGELFF TGTGCCAGCAGTTTGCTGACAGGGGGCGGTAACACCGGGGAGCTGTTTTTT
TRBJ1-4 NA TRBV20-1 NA CSANRERGEKLFF TGCAGTGCTAACAGGGAAAGGGGTGAAAAACTGTTTTTT
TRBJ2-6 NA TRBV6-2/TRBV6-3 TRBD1 CASRQGGAGANVRTF TGTGCCAGCAGACAAGGGGGCGCTGGGGCCAACGTCCGGACTTTC
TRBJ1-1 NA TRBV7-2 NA CASSPAGGLTEAFF TGTGCCAGCAGCCCCGCTGGCGGGTTAACTGAAGCTTTCTTT
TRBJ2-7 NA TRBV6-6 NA CASSSRTLGNEQYF TGTGCCAGCAGTTCGAGGACCCTAGGCAATGAGCAGTACTTC
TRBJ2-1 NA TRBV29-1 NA CSGGINEQFF TGCAGCGGCGGGATCAATGAGCAGTTCTTC
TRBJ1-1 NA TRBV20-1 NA CSARDQRRANTEAFF TGCAGTGCTAGAGATCAGAGGCGGGCGAACACTGAAGCTTTCTTT
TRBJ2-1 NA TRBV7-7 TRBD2 CASSLGFSGGNEQFF TGTGCCAGCAGCTTAGGGTTTAGCGGGGGTAACGAGCAGTTCTTC
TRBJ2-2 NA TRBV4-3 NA CASSQQTASNTGELFF TGCGCCAGCAGCCAACAGACAGCTTCGAACACCGGGGAGCTGTTTTTT
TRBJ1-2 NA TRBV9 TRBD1 CASSSLLGTGNGYTF TGTGCCAGCAGCTCTTTACTCGGGACAGGGAATGGCTACACCTTC
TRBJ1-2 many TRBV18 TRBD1 CASSTSPGQGDYYGYTF TGTGCCAGCTCGACTTCTCCGGGACAGGGGGATTACTATGGCTACACCTTC
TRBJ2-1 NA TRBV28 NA CASIHQGNEQFF TGTGCCAGCATTCACCAAGGCAATGAGCAGTTCTTC
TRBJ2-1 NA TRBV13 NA CASSGGASTYEQFF TGTGCCAGCAGCGGCGGGGCTTCAACCTACGAGCAGTTCTTC
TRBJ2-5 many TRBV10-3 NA CAISEGPSGETQYF TGTGCCATCAGTGAAGGCCCCTCCGGGGAGACCCAGTACTTC
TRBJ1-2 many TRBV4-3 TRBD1 CASSQGTGGLGYTF TGCGCCAGCAGCCAAGGCACAGGGGGTTTGGGGTACACCTTC
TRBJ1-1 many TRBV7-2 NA CASSRVGGLNTEAFF TGTGCCAGCAGCCGGGTTGGGGGGCTGAACACTGAAGCTTTCTTT
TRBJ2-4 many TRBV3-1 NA CASSPPTRANIQYF TGTGCCAGCAGCCCGCCTACTAGGGCAAACATTCAGTACTTC
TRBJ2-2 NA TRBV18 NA CASSISNGHGTGELFF TGTGCCAGCTCAATATCGAACGGCCATGGGACCGGGGAGCTGTTTTTT
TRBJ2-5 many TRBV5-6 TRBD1 CASRRGQVQETQYF TGTGCCAGCAGGAGGGGGCAGGTCCAAGAGACCCAGTACTTC
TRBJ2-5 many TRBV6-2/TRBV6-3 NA CASSYATRKETQYF TGTGCCAGCAGTTACGCGACCCGCAAAGAGACCCAGTACTTC
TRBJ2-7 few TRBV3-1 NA CASSRDWGFRNEQYF TGTGCCAGCAGCCGAGATTGGGGGTTCAGGAACGAGCAGTACTTC
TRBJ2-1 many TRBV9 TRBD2 CASSVTTSGGTNEQFF TGTGCCAGCAGCGTCACGACTAGCGGGGGGACCAATGAGCAGTTCTTC
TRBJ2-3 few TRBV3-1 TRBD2 CASSQELAVITDTQYF TGTGCCAGCAGCCAAGAGCTAGCGGTGATCACAGATACGCAGTATTTT